This TCR beta chain was observed in a study of T cell changes during pregnancy in multiple sclerosis. The repertoire was sequenced with immunoSEQ multiplex PCR; TCRdb's copy has only in-frame clones and lacks some. The data show some 80,000 clones, 90% to 95% seen once. Germline V gives CDR1 MNHNY, CDR2 SVGAGI (reference sequence). The CDR3 sequence is 15 residues long. V lost 0 bases, J lost 6 bases, and 11 bases lay in between. The TCR originated in a female donor with multiple sclerosis, enrolled in a pregnancy study. This chain joins TRBV6-6 and TRBJ1-4, with D tentatively TRBD1 (5 bases). The sequenced sample was peripheral blood, obtained in the first trimester of pregnancy. In nucleotides, the CDR3 is TGTGCCAGCAGTTACTCGGGCCAGGGTTATGAAAAACTGTTTTTT. It yields the protein CASSYSGQGYEKLFF.